These T cell receptor beta chains were read from a single sample in a study of T cell responses to AZD1222 COVID-19 vaccine. Clones were read by immunoSEQ multiplex PCR, and TCRdb kept only the in-frame ones, dropping some. The sample includes 130,000 to 150,000 clones, roughly 89% of them seen just once. The material was peripheral blood, obtained on day 0 of AZD1222 vaccination. Receptor source: an adult in good health. Each CDR3 is given with its conserved first and last residue. The order of the fields is D gene, clone size, CDR3 length, V gene, J gene, CDR3 protein, CDR3 DNA. A D gene is named only where the DNA matches it firmly. Clone size is stated in some rows and not others, as once, few, many or a class when expanded.

.,.,16,TRBV4-1,TRBJ2-6,CASSHILIAGANVLTF,TGCGCCAGCAGCCACATACTAATAGCCGGGGCCAACGTCCTGACTTTC
.,.,15,TRBV5-8,TRBJ1-2,CASSSAGSRGHGYTF,TGTGCCAGCAGCTCCGCGGGATCGCGGGGCCATGGCTACACCTTC
TRBD2,.,14,TRBV5-1,TRBJ2-7,CASSLTSGSTEQYF,TGCGCCAGCAGCTTGACTAGCGGGAGTACCGAGCAGTACTTC
.,.,15,TRBV15,TRBJ2-6,CATSRTFFGANVLTF,TGTGCCACCAGCAGGACCTTCTTTGGGGCCAACGTCCTGACTTTC
.,.,13,TRBV7-9,TRBJ1-6,CASGGVEASPLHF,TGTGCCAGCGGCGGGGTAGAGGCTTCACCCCTCCACTTT
TRBD1,.,15,TRBV18,TRBJ1-1,CASSPSGQRPSEAFF,TGTGCCAGCTCACCTTCGGGACAGCGACCTTCTGAAGCTTTCTTT
.,.,13,TRBV7-7,TRBJ2-5,CASSFGIQETQYF,TGTGCTAGCAGCTTTGGAATACAAGAGACCCAGTACTTC
.,once,14,TRBV2,TRBJ2-5,CASKGPGGHETQYF,TGTGCCAGCAAAGGACCTGGGGGGCACGAGACCCAGTACTTC
.,few,16,TRBV18,TRBJ1-3,CASSQSGPSSGNTIYF,TGTGCCAGCTCGCAGTCCGGACCAAGCTCTGGAAACACCATATATTTT
.,.,14,TRBV28,TRBJ2-1,CASNPSGLYNEQFF,TGTGCCAGCAATCCCAGCGGGCTTTACAATGAGCAGTTCTTC
.,.,12,TRBV5-1,TRBJ2-7,CASSLTVGEQYF,TGCGCCAGCAGCTTGACAGTCGGCGAGCAGTACTTC
.,.,15,TRBV27,TRBJ1-2,CASSFQGTGSYGYTF,TGTGCCAGCAGTTTTCAGGGAACCGGATCCTATGGCTACACCTTC
.,.,17,TRBV7-9,TRBJ2-1,CASSSTRDPTTYNEQFF,TGTGCCAGCAGCTCGACCCGGGACCCCACTACATACAATGAGCAGTTCTTC
.,.,13,TRBV4-3,TRBJ1-1,CASSQVLNTEAFF,TGCGCCAGCAGCCAAGTTCTGAACACTGAAGCTTTCTTT
.,.,10,TRBV7-3,TRBJ2-7,CASSTYEQYF,TGTGCCAGCAGCACCTACGAGCAGTACTTC
.,.,12,TRBV12-3/TRBV12-4,TRBJ2-7,CASSPEGNEQYF,TGTGCCAGCAGCCCTGAGGGCAACGAGCAGTACTTC
TRBD1,.,14,TRBV5-8,TRBJ1-5,CASSLGQGSQPQHF,TGTGCCAGCAGCTTGGGACAGGGGAGCCAGCCCCAGCATTTT
.,.,13,TRBV4-1,TRBJ1-1,CASSPSTKTEAFF,TGCGCCAGCAGCCCCTCGACAAAGACTGAAGCTTTCTTT
TRBD2,.,14,TRBV10-3,TRBJ2-2,CAISAGGHTGELFF,TGTGCCATCAGTGCGGGGGGTCACACCGGGGAGCTGTTTTTT
.,.,15,TRBV9,TRBJ1-2,CASSVEWGGAFGYTF,TGTGCCAGCAGCGTAGAGTGGGGGGGCGCCTTTGGCTACACCTTC
.,.,13,TRBV5-4,TRBJ2-1,CASSLYDSLKQFF,TGTGCCAGCAGCTTGTATGACAGTCTAAAGCAGTTCTTC
.,.,13,TRBV4-3,TRBJ1-1,CASSRETWTEAFF,TGCGCCAGCAGCCGAGAGACATGGACTGAAGCTTTCTTT
TRBD2,.,14,TRBV7-3,TRBJ2-2,CASSSSGYTGELFF,TGTGCCAGCAGTTCTAGCGGGTACACCGGGGAGCTGTTTTTT
TRBD1,.,15,TRBV7-3,TRBJ1-2,CASSFSGQGAGGYTF,TGTGCCAGCAGCTTCTCGGGACAGGGGGCTGGCGGCTACACCTTC
.,.,13,TRBV11-3,TRBJ2-7,CASSLGGGYEQYF,TGTGCCAGCAGCTTAGGAGGGGGCTACGAGCAGTACTTC
TRBD2,.,16,TRBV7-3,TRBJ2-1,CASSFLSGTSYNEQFF,TGTGCCAGCAGCTTTTTAAGCGGGACGTCCTACAATGAGCAGTTCTTC
.,.,14,TRBV9,TRBJ1-1,CASGGGEVGTEAFF,TGTGCCAGCGGTGGAGGGGAGGTAGGCACTGAAGCTTTCTTT
.,.,12,TRBV5-1,TRBJ1-2,CASSPAEAGYTF,TGCGCCAGCAGCCCCGCGGAAGCTGGCTACACCTTC
.,.,14,TRBV13,TRBJ1-1,CASSLRGANTEAFF,TGTGCCAGCAGCTTACGAGGTGCGAACACTGAAGCTTTCTTT
.,.,12,TRBV6-1,TRBJ1-6,CASSPPALPLHF,TGTGCCAGCAGCCCCCCAGCCCTGCCCCTCCACTTT
TRBD1,.,15,TRBV9,TRBJ1-5,CASSVPGQGGQPQHF,TGTGCCAGCAGCGTCCCGGGACAGGGGGGACAGCCCCAGCATTTT
.,.,14,TRBV27,TRBJ1-6,CASSLQGRSSPLHF,TGTGCCAGCAGTCTCCAGGGTCGGAGTTCACCCCTCCACTTT